Shown below are 26 T cell receptor beta chains from a single sample sequenced in a study of blood T cell repertoires in COVID-19. Repertoires were generated with immunoSEQ multiplex PCR, while TCRdb's copy carries only in-frame clones and drops some. The table records about 160,000 clones, 90% to 95% of them present only once. The sequenced sample was peripheral blood. The receptors originated from an older woman with COVID-19, enrolled during active disease.

The rearrangement links TRBV7-9 to TRBJ2-5, with D possibly being TRBD2 (5 bases). Trimming stripped 5 bases from V and 5 bases from J, with 12 bases between. The V gene's germline CDR1 is SEHNR and CDR2 FQNEAQ (reference sequence). There are 13 residues in the CDR3. This chain's CDR3 is CASSLGLAETQYF. The DNA for the CDR3 is TGTGCCAGCAGCCTGGGATTAGCGGAGACCCAGTACTTC. Full variable domain (rest looked up from reference TRBV7-9 and TRBJ2-5): DTGVSQNPRHKITKRGQNVTFRCDPISEHNRLYWYRQTLGQGPEFLTYFQNEAQLEKSRLLSDRFSAERPKGSFSTLEIQRTEQGDSAMYLCASSLGLAETQYFGPGTRLLVL.

The CDR3 loop is CASRSVTQETQYF. The DNA for the CDR3 is TGTGCCAGCAGATCAGTAACCCAAGAGACCCAGTACTTC. This sequence joins TRBV7-2 and TRBJ2-5; no firm D call. This CDR3 has 13 residues. Germline CDR1 SGHTA, CDR2 FQGNSA. Trimming pared 6 bases from V and 1 base from J, leaving 9 bases between.

The rearrangement uses TRBV10-3 and TRBJ2-2; 7 bases line up with TRBD1. The CDR3 totals 15 residues. After removal of 6 bases from V and 4 bases from J, the junction contained 8 bases not matched to a gene. Germline V gene data show CDR1 as ENHRY and CDR2 as SYGVKD. In DNA, the CDR3 is TGTGCCATCAGCCCGACAGGGAGCAGCACCGGGGAGCTGTTTTTT. It encodes CAISPTGSSTGELFF.

The rearrangement joins TRBV5-1 to TRBJ1-2; tentatively, D is TRBD1 (5 bases). This CDR3 is 13 amino acids long. V was pared by 0 bases and J by 4 bases, with 7 bases between. Germline V CDR1 and CDR2: SGHRS, YFSETQ. CDR3 loop: CASSLGDSYGYTF. The CDR3 DNA reads TGCGCCAGCAGCTTGGGAGACAGCTATGGCTACACCTTC.

J is TRBJ2-3 and V is TRBV10-2; unclear D gene. Germline assignment: CDR1 WSHSY and CDR2 SAAADI. V dropped 3 bases and J dropped 0 bases, with 10 bases sitting between them. This CDR3 has 15 amino acids. The DNA of the CDR3 is TGCGCCAGCAGTGAAATTGCGGATAGCACAGATACGCAGTATTTT. It translates to CASSEIADSTDTQYF.

This chain links TRBV5-5 with TRBJ1-5, with unresolved D. Germline values: CDR1 SGHKS, CDR2 YYEKEE (reference sequence). This CDR3 is built from 15 residues. V gave up 0 bases and J gave up 4 bases, with 11 bases separating them. The CDR3: CASSLGVAGNQPQHF. CDR3 sequence (DNA): TGTGCCAGCAGCTTGGGGGTCGCAGGAAATCAGCCCCAGCATTTT.

This sequence joins TRBV19 and TRBJ1-2; D might be TRBD1 (6 bases). Germline V gives CDR1 LNHDA, CDR2 SQIVND (reference sequence). Trimming removed 5 bases from V and 3 bases from J, with 13 bases in between. The CDR3 covers 14 residues. The CDR3 sequence: CASSQTTGYYGYTF. The DNA of the CDR3 is TGTGCCAGTAGTCAAACGACAGGCTACTATGGCTACACCTTC.

The chain joins TRBV7-2 to TRBJ1-1; the D is unclear. V lost 7 bases and J lost 0, with 15 bases in between. This CDR3 is 15 amino acids long. Per germline, CDR1 SGHTA and CDR2 FQGNSA. The DNA for the CDR3 is TGTGCCAGCACCCTACGTCCCGGTTTGAACACTGAAGCTTTCTTT. Translated: CASTLRPGLNTEAFF.

The V and J genes are TRBV27 and TRBJ1-4, with 9 bases identical to TRBD1. The V gene end was trimmed by 4 bases and the J gene end by 5 bases; junction bases not matched to a gene: 8. CDR3 length equals 16 residues. Germline V gene data show CDR1 as MNHEY and CDR2 as SMNVEV (reference sequence). CDR3 region: CASSYRGLGTNEKLFF. The CDR3 DNA follows: TGTGCCAGCAGTTACAGGGGGCTCGGAACCAATGAAAAACTGTTTTTT.

The rearrangement uses TRBV5-6 and TRBJ2-1, with TRBD1 identical over 10 bases. CDR1 and CDR2 from the germline V gene are SGHDT and YYEEEE. The trim removed 4 bases at V and 6 bases at J, leaving 10 bases unmatched. The CDR3 has 16 amino acids. CDR3 nucleotide sequence: TGTGCCAGCAGCGGGGCAGGGGACAGGGGCCCCAATGAGCAGTTCTTC. This encodes CASSGAGDRGPNEQFF.

V is TRBV7-9 and J is TRBJ2-1, with TRBD1 identical over 8 bases. The CDR3 runs 19 residues. Germline CDR1 reads SEHNR; CDR2 reads FQNEAQ (reference sequence). The J segment lost 0 bases and the V segment lost 5 bases, leaving 15 bases of the junction unmatched. The CDR3: CASSGGFRTGPFSYNEQFF. The CDR3 coding sequence is TGTGCCAGCAGCGGGGGGTTTAGGACAGGGCCTTTCTCCTACAATGAGCAGTTCTTC.

The rearrangement links TRBV11-3 to TRBJ2-3; 8 nucleotides match TRBD2. The CDR3 covers 15 residues. Unmatched junction bases numbered 9, after V lost 5 bases and J lost 5 bases. Germline V gene data show CDR1 as SGHNT and CDR2 as YENEEA. In DNA form, the CDR3 reads TGTGCCAGCAGCCCCACTGGACTAGCTGTAGATACGCAGTATTTT. It specifies CASSPTGLAVDTQYF.

This chain connects TRBV6-5 to TRBJ1-2; maybe TRBD1 (5 bases). The CDR3 runs 12 residues. V was trimmed by 0 bases and J by 7 bases, leaving 6 bases between them. CDR1 is MNHEY, CDR2 SVGAGI, per germline. CDR3: CASSYSGGGYTF. The CDR3 DNA is TGTGCCAGCAGTTACTCGGGGGGTGGCTACACCTTC.

J is TRBJ1-6 and V is TRBV18, with a weak D call TRBD1 (5 bases). CDR1 KGHSH and CDR2 LQKENI come from the germline V gene. Trimming cost V 3 bases and J 9 bases, with 15 bases left between them. The CDR3 loop spans 15 amino acids. The chain's CDR3 is CASSPSDSTGSPLHF. CDR3 nucleotides: TGTGCCAGCTCACCCTCCGACAGTACGGGTTCACCCCTCCACTTT.

The V gene is TRBV7-3, the J gene TRBJ1-2, with D possibly matching TRBD1 (5 bases). The length of the CDR3 is 13 residues. Germline V gives CDR1 SGHTA, CDR2 FQGTGA. V was shortened by 1 base and J by 2 bases, with 5 bases between the two germline ends. The CDR3 bases are TGTGCCAGCAGCTTAAGACAGAACTATGGCTACACCTTC. Translating gives CASSLRQNYGYTF. The variable domain in full, with the rest retrieved from reference TRBV7-3 and TRBJ1-2, is GAGVSQTPSNKVTEKGKYVELRCDPISGHTALYWYRQSLGQGPEFLIYFQGTGAADDSGLPNDRFFAVRPEGSVSTLKIQRTERGDSAVYLCASSLRQNYGYTFGSGTRLTVV.

The chain couples TRBV7-9 to TRBJ2-7; perhaps TRBD2 as D (5 bases). Deletions cut 4 bases from V and 5 bases from J, with 15 bases between. Germline assignment: CDR1 SEHNR and CDR2 FQNEAQ (reference sequence). This CDR3 contains 14 residues. The CDR3 DNA is TGTGCCAGCAGCTCACCCAGCGGACTCCACGAGCAGTACTTC. Translated, it gives CASSSPSGLHEQYF.

This chain joins TRBV19 and TRBJ2-6; TRBD2 might be the D (6 bases). There are 15 residues in the CDR3. With 1 base removed from V and 4 bases from J, the gap between germline ends came to 8 bases. Germline V lookup: CDR1 LNHDA, CDR2 SQIVND (reference sequence). In DNA, the CDR3 is TGTGCCAGTAGTATAGTGGGGGGAGGGGCCAACGTCCTGACTTTC. Residues: CASSIVGGGANVLTF.

The chain carries TRBV6-5 and TRBJ1-6; D is uncertain. Trimming pared 7 bases from V and 7 bases from J, leaving 14 bases between. CDR1 MNHEY and CDR2 SVGAGI come from the germline V gene. The CDR3 totals 14 residues. CDR3 DNA: TGTGCCAGCACCATAAACAGAGGGAATTCACCCCTCCACTTT. Its translation: CASTINRGNSPLHF.

The chain is built from TRBV2 and TRBJ1-4; 10 bases agree with TRBD1. CDR1 and CDR2 (germline): SNHLY, FYNNEI. Trimming took 7 bases from V and 8 from J; bases not matched to a gene: 4. The CDR3 consists of 13 residues. CDR3 region: CASIGTGDEKLFF. Here the CDR3 DNA reads TGTGCCAGCATCGGGACAGGGGACGAAAAACTGTTTTTT.

The chain couples TRBV5-1 to TRBJ2-1; TRBD1 might be the D (5 bases). The CDR3 is made up of 17 amino acids. The ends were cut back, 0 bases at V and 1 base at J, with 14 bases in the middle. Germline loops: CDR1 SGHRS, CDR2 YFSETQ. The CDR3 here is CASSLVPGPISYNEQFF. DNA for the CDR3: TGCGCCAGCAGCTTGGTTCCAGGGCCAATATCCTACAATGAGCAGTTCTTC. Full variable domain (rest looked up from reference TRBV5-1 and TRBJ2-1): KAGVTQTPRYLIKTRGQQVTLSCSPISGHRSVSWYQQTPGQGLQFLFEYFSETQRNKGNFPGRFSGRQFSNSRSEMNVSTLELGDSALYLCASSLVPGPISYNEQFFGPGTRLTVL.

The sample holds a few counts of this clone. At the DNA level, this CDR3 is encoded by other sequences in the same sample as well. The chain recombines TRBV9 with TRBJ1-6, with 7 bases identical to TRBD1. This CDR3 spans 15 amino acids. Germline CDR1 reads SGDLS; CDR2 reads YYNGEE. Trimming took 3 bases from V and 7 from J; bases not matched to a gene: 7. This CDR3 is CASSETGTENSPLHF. The DNA for the CDR3 is TGTGCCAGCAGCGAAACCGGGACAGAAAATTCACCCCTCCACTTT.

V is TRBV27 and J is TRBJ1-2; tentative D call: TRBD1 (6 bases). CDR3 size: 15 residues. Germline CDR1 and CDR2: MNHEY and SMNVEV (reference sequence). Trimming cost V 0 bases and J 5 bases, with 13 bases left between them. The CDR3: CASSLSAGVRYGYTF. CDR3 sequence (DNA): TGTGCCAGCAGTTTATCAGCAGGGGTTAGGTATGGCTACACCTTC.

This chain uses TRBV6-1 with TRBJ2-1, with D possibly TRBD2 on 6 matching bases. The V gene's germline CDR1 is MNHNS and CDR2 SASEGT. The CDR3 has 15 amino acids. The V end was cut by 3 bases, the J end by 9 bases, with 18 bases between. CDR3 region: CASSEGFNRGIEQFF. CDR3 coding DNA: TGTGCCAGCAGTGAGGGTTTTAATCGGGGGATTGAGCAGTTCTTC.

The chain couples TRBV5-1 to TRBJ1-2, with 12 bases that match TRBD1. The CDR3 totals 15 residues. Germline trimming cut 2 bases from V and 8 bases from J; bases unmatched to any gene: 7. CDR1 and CDR2 (germline): SGHRS, YFSETQ. The DNA for the CDR3 is TGCGCCAGCAGCTTTGCGGGGACAGGGGGCGGAGGCTACACCTTC. Translation: CASSFAGTGGGGYTF. Combining the CDR3 with reference TRBV5-1 and TRBJ1-2 gives the whole variable domain KAGVTQTPRYLIKTRGQQVTLSCSPISGHRSVSWYQQTPGQGLQFLFEYFSETQRNKGNFPGRFSGRQFSNSRSEMNVSTLELGDSALYLCASSFAGTGGGGYTFGSGTRLTVV.

The V gene is TRBV9, the J gene TRBJ1-5; 9 bases align to TRBD1. The CDR3 length is 15 residues. Looked up from germline, CDR1 is SGDLS and CDR2 is YYNGEE. V lost 2 bases, J lost 8 bases, and 8 bases stayed unmatched. CDR3 protein: CASSVDAGQGKPQHF. CDR3 coding DNA: TGTGCCAGCAGCGTGGATGCGGGACAGGGTAAGCCCCAGCATTTT.

The gene calls are TRBV9 and TRBJ1-4; 7 bases line up with TRBD1. CDR3 size: 15 residues. Trimming took 3 bases from V and 3 from J; bases not matched to a gene: 5. The germline V gene has CDR1 SGDLS and CDR2 YYNGEE. CDR3 sequence: CASSDRDSPNEKLFF. The CDR3 bases are TGTGCCAGCAGCGATAGGGACAGCCCTAATGAAAAACTGTTTTTT.